These 8 T cell receptor beta chains originate from one sample sequenced in a study of T-cell memory formation after mild COVID-19. TCRdb reprocessed the 5' RACE reads via MiXCR and lists one record per CDR3 protein. The sample has 190,000 or so distinct CDR3 sequences, over 20% seen once. The sequenced material came from PBMCs or a T cell subset sorted from them (not recorded which). These receptors were taken from an adult woman who had mild COVID-19 (a few samples of this study predate the infection). Cell type and time point are not known.

The chain has TRBV7-2 and TRBJ2-5, with 12 nucleotides matching TRBD2. The germline gives CDR1 SGHTA, CDR2 FQGNSA. After removal of 0 bases from V and 5 bases from J, the junction contained 10 bases not matched to a gene. This CDR3 has 18 residues. DNA for the CDR3: TGTGCCAGCAGCTTAGCGCTCCTAGCGGGAGGGCCGGCGGAGACCCAGTACTTC. It yields the protein CASSLALLAGGPAETQYF.

This clonotype showed up many times. The chain employs TRBV4-3 and TRBJ2-7, with D unclear. Germline CDR1 LGHNA, CDR2 YSLEER. The CDR3 has 15 amino acids. The V and J ends lost 1 base and 2 bases respectively, with 12 bases between them. CDR3 nucleotide sequence: TGCGCCAGCAGCCAAGCGGGCCAGAAGGCCTACGAGCAGTACTTC. It encodes CASSQAGQKAYEQYF.

The rearrangement links TRBV3-1 to TRBJ2-1; tentatively, D is TRBD1 or TRBD2 (5 bases each). The CDR3 is made up of 15 amino acids. Trimming left V 4 bases short and J 3 bases short, with 13 bases between. CDR1 is LGHDT, CDR2 YNNKEL, per germline (reference sequence). The CDR3 DNA reads as TGTGCCAGCAGCCCCCGGGACCCCTTCTACAATGAGCAGTTCTTC. Amino acid sequence: CASSPRDPFYNEQFF.

This clonotype was counted only a few times. This rearrangement joins TRBV2 to TRBJ2-3; possibly TRBD2 for D (6 bases). The CDR3 totals 17 residues. The germline gives CDR1 SNHLY, CDR2 FYNNEI. V was shortened by 4 bases and J by 0 bases, with 17 bases between the two germline ends. Here the CDR3 DNA reads TGTGCCAGCAGTGTCACCCGGGACTCCCGGAGCACAGATACGCAGTATTTT. This gives the protein CASSVTRDSRSTDTQYF.

The chain joins TRBV9 to TRBJ1-2; tentatively, D is TRBD1 (6 bases). CDR1 and CDR2 from the germline V gene are SGDLS and YYNGEE. This CDR3 is 14 amino acids long. Trimming left V 6 bases short and J 4 bases short, with 16 bases between. In DNA form, the CDR3 reads TGTGCCAGCAATCCCCGGGACACGGCCTATGGCTACACCTTC. Amino acids: CASNPRDTAYGYTF.

The rearrangement joins TRBV19 to TRBJ1-1; D is possibly TRBD1 (6 bases). V lost 11 bases to trimming and J lost 4 bases, with 14 bases between them. Per the germline V gene, CDR1 is LNHDA and CDR2 is SQIVND (reference sequence). This CDR3 comprises 12 residues. This chain's CDR3 is CACAGVTTEAFF. CDR3 coding DNA: TGTGCCTGCGCAGGGGTTACCACTGAAGCTTTCTTT.

This clonotype was recorded a few times. The chain couples TRBV4-1 to TRBJ1-6, with 8 bases that match TRBD1. This CDR3 has 16 amino acids. Germline assignment: CDR1 MGHRA and CDR2 YSYEKL. The V segment lost 2 bases and the J segment 5 bases; nucleotides outside the gene matches: 5. In nucleotides, the CDR3 is TGCGCCAGCAGCCAAAATCCGGGACAGGATAATTCACCCCTCCACTTT. It codes for CASSQNPGQDNSPLHF.

In this sample, this clonotype turned up a few times. The J gene is TRBJ2-7, the V gene TRBV7-8; D tentatively fits TRBD1 or TRBD2 (5 bases each). The germline V gene encodes CDR1 SGHVS and CDR2 FQNEAQ. This CDR3 region has 14 residues. The ends were cut back, 2 bases at V and 4 bases at J, with 12 bases in the middle. CDR3 nucleotide sequence: TGTGCCAGCAGCTTACTGGGGGTACGTTACGAGCAGTACTTC. Protein sequence: CASSLLGVRYEQYF. Supplemented by reference TRBV7-8 and TRBJ2-7, the full variable domain reads GAGVSQSPRYKVAKRGQDVALRCDPISGHVSLFWYQQALGQGPEFLTYFQNEAQLDKSGLPSDRFFAERPEGSVSTLKIQRTQQEDSAVYLCASSLLGVRYEQYFGPGTRLTVT.